This T cell receptor beta chain appears in the sequencing data of a study of PD-1 blockade in classical Hodgkin lymphoma (dated by TCRdb to about 2020). Turning to the overall study: Nivolumab dosing was 3 mg/kg intravenously every 2 weeks, continuing until either disease progression or unacceptable toxicity. The study used TCR beta sequencing and CyTOF to define a peripheral blood immune signature of response to PD-1 blockade in classical Hodgkin lymphoma. On the study overall, not on this receptor specifically: Diversity was lower in patients who began nivolumab less than 1 year after ASCT, so these patients were left out of later analyses to avoid confounding by immune reconstitution. Baseline diversity similar to that of newly diagnosed patients was observed in trial patients achieving complete response, whereas significantly lower diversity was observed in partial responders and progressors. The study was restricted to a single clinical trial cohort, and the causes of repertoire differences, possibly disease activity or prior therapy, were left undefined. Baseline TCR diversity was reported as lower in newly diagnosed patients than in healthy donors, and lower still in relapsed/refractory patients. By C4D1, a significant rise was seen in CD4+ TCR diversity but not in CD8+ TCR diversity (p=0.0027 vs p=0.16), and the rise was most apparent among complete responders (p=0.02).

The sample's time point label is to be understood as: cycle 1 day 1 (C1D1), immediately before nivolumab initiation. All trial patients had relapsed after autologous stem cell transplantation, with cohorts A, B and C differing in prior brentuximab vedotin exposure. A total of about 51 patients with relapsed/refractory classical Hodgkin lymphoma made up the trial cohort, and each patient's best overall response was complete response, partial response or progressive disease. In the multi-cohort phase II CheckMate 205 trial, trial patients received single-agent nivolumab. Best overall response was determined by an independent review committee according to the 2007 International Working Group response criteria. PBMCs from the trial were collected at three points: immediately before nivolumab initiation (C1D1), and during therapy at cycle 2 day 1 and cycle 4 day 1. Peripheral blood was collected in 8 mL Vacutainer Cell Preparation Tubes, from which PBMCs were isolated by centrifugation and then cryopreserved.

The Qiagen DNeasy kit was used to extract genomic DNA both from unsorted PBMCs and from the negatively selected CD4+ and CD8+ fractions. TCR beta CDR3 regions were amplified by immunoSEQ multiplex PCR using primers annealing to V and J segments. A synthetic immune receptor repertoire was used to minimize amplification bias, and any remaining bias was removed computationally after sequencing. In the source study's methods: Repertoire diversity was quantified as the Shannon entropy index using custom Python scripts. The unsorted, CD4+ and CD8+ repertoires were each analyzed separately, with the exception of combined analyses, where CD4+ and CD8+ sequences were merged in silico. A clone was considered expanded if an increase in frequency of at least 2-fold after treatment relative to C1D1 was found, and a pseudocount of 0.5 was applied to clones undetected at baseline. Clones with 0 or 1 copy at C1D1 were classified as singleton clones, and clones with 2 or more copies were classified as non-singleton clones. By matching protein sequences in sorted samples from the same patient, clones expanded in unsorted samples were annotated as CD4+, CD8+ or unknown. Wilcoxon tests on paired samples were used to test diversity changes from C1D1 to C4D1. This immuneACCESS table, as held by TCRdb, lists in-frame sequences with V and J called but not all clones. Of the missing ones, under half trace to an unresolved V gene in checked studies; the others have no known cause. That table furnishes V, J and clone size, whereas the DNA furnished D and trimming. Counted in this sample were tens of thousands of clones; roughly nine tenths of them appeared once. The leading ten clones occupy 15% of the sample.

CDR1 and CDR2 are read off the germline V gene (reference sequence) as SEHNR and FQNEAQ. The cysteine opens and the phenylalanine closes a CDR3 of 16 amino acids. Only the CDR3 region is kept as DNA, spanning 48 bases read in frame from base 1. After removal of 5 bases from V and 4 bases from J, the junction retains 11 bases not matched to a gene. Concerning this clone: Its specific antigen is unknown. No per-base quality is available; no much larger clone lies one base away.

The specimen was peripheral blood mononuclear cells (PBMCs), collected at baseline. The origin of this receptor is a human donor with classical Hodgkin lymphoma. The V and J genes are TRBV7-9 and TRBJ1-2; 9 junctional bases match TRBD1. Here is the DNA: TGTGCCAGCAGCCCTCCCGGGACAGGGACCTTCTATGGCTACACCTTC. Translated, it reads CASSPPGTGTFYGYTF.